The 5 T cell receptor beta chains reported below all come from one sample, sequenced in a study of shared clonotypes between healthy human individuals. Only in-frame clones appear in the TCRdb table, and some are missing; sequencing was by immunoSEQ multiplex PCR. The table has 1.5 million to 1.9 million clones, 98% seen once. Source material: naive CD4+ T cells sorted from blood. As for subset: CD45RA+ positively selected. The receptors stem from a man aged 25-45 years in good health.

V gene TRBV2 combines with J gene TRBJ1-3; D uncertain. The germline V gene encodes CDR1 SNHLY and CDR2 FYNNEI. V lost 7 bases and J 1 base, leaving 8 bases between the germline ends. The CDR3 has 13 amino acids. The CDR3 spells CASKRESGNTIYF. The CDR3 nucleotides read TGTGCCAGCAAAAGGGAGTCTGGAAACACCATATATTTT.

This sequence joins TRBV5-1 and TRBJ1-1, with TRBD1 identical over 11 bases. The V gene's germline CDR1 is SGHRS and CDR2 YFSETQ. Losses at the gene ends were 6 bases for V and 0 bases for J; bases not matched to a gene: 19. This CDR3 comprises 20 residues. CDR3 region: CASTYPEGTGGESMNTEAFF. The DNA of the CDR3 is TGCGCCAGCACCTATCCGGAAGGGACAGGGGGGGAGTCTATGAACACTGAAGCTTTCTTT.

This chain joins TRBV10-3 and TRBJ2-1; 7 nucleotides agree with TRBD2. The CDR3 loop spans 12 amino acids. The V gene's germline CDR1 is ENHRY and CDR2 SYGVKD. V was pared by 4 bases and J by 9 bases, with 3 bases of the junction left unmatched. CDR3 in DNA: TGTGCCATCAGTGGTGCTAGCGGTGAGCAGTTCTTC. This encodes CAISGASGEQFF.

V is TRBV2 and J is TRBJ2-1, with TRBD2 as a possible D gene (6 bases). The CDR3 runs 12 residues. CDR1 SNHLY and CDR2 FYNNEI come from the germline V gene. V was clipped by 6 bases and J by 10 bases, with 13 bases between them. CDR3 sequence reads: CASRRLVREQFF. CDR3 DNA: TGTGCCAGCAGGCGACTAGTCCGCGAGCAGTTCTTC. The full variable domain, completed using reference TRBV2 and TRBJ2-1, is EPEVTQTPSHQVTQMGQEVILRCVPISNHLYFYWYRQILGQKVEFLVSFYNNEISEKSEIFDDQFSVERPDGSNFTLKIRSTKLEDSAMYFCASRRLVREQFFGPGTRLTVL.

This chain uses TRBV18 with TRBJ1-4; possible D gene TRBD1, 5 bases. Germline loops: CDR1 KGHSH, CDR2 LQKENI. CDR3 length: 16 amino acids. Trimming stripped 3 bases from V and 4 bases from J, with 15 bases between. The chain's CDR3 is CASSPSSTDYNEKLFF. The CDR3 DNA reads as TGTGCCAGCTCACCCTCATCGACAGATTATAATGAAAAACTGTTTTTT. Looking up the rest from reference TRBV18 and TRBJ1-4 gives the full variable domain: NAGVMQNPRHLVRRRGQEARLRCSPMKGHSHVYWYRQLPEEGLKFMVYLQKENIIDESGMPKERFSAEFPKEGPSILRIQQVVRGDSAAYFCASSPSSTDYNEKLFFGSGTQLSVL.